This T cell receptor beta chain was sequenced in a study of T-cell reconstitution after alpha-beta-depleted transplantation in children. CDR1 is SGHRS and CDR2 is YFSETQ in the germline V gene. This CDR3 comprises 15 residues. V was cut by 4 bases and J by 0 bases, with 10 bases left in between. Preparing the TCRbeta library involved the use of unique molecular identifiers. TCRdb processed the PCR reads anew with MiXCR; each CDR3 protein has one entry. The sample yields a few hundred thousand distinct CDR3 sequences, 9% to 10% seen once. This clonotype was recorded at least ten times. The chain employs TRBV5-1 and TRBJ2-2, with D unresolved. The sequencing here drew on PBMCs from the stem cell graft donor, taken from the stem cell graft. This sequence was found in a human donor who donated a stem cell graft to a child with SCID. CDR3: CASSPNEPNTGELFF. CDR3 DNA: TGCGCCAGCAGCCCTAATGAACCGAACACCGGGGAGCTGTTTTTT.